This TCR beta chain stems from a study of blood T cell repertoires in COVID-19. Study details: COVID-19 samples collected from the United States, Italy and Spain covered acute and convalescent phases.

The V gene end was trimmed by 5 bases and the J gene end by 1 base; junction bases not matched to a gene: 7. Germline lookup yields CDR1 SEHNR and CDR2 FQNEAQ (reference sequence). The CDR3 is made up of 16 amino acids. Generated by immunoSEQ multiplex PCR, the TCRdb table keeps only in-frame clones and is missing some. The data show roughly 250,000 clones, 88% seen once. The sequenced material came from peripheral blood. The rearrangement joins TRBV7-9 to TRBJ2-1, with 8 bases matching TRBD2. The sequence derives from a woman aged 40-49 years who had recovered from COVID-19. The CDR3 DNA reads TGTGCCAGCAGCACCGGACTAGCTCTTTCCTACAATGAGCAGTTCTTC. It translates to CASSTGLALSYNEQFF.